This passage covers 18 T cell receptor beta chains from one sample sequenced in a study of blood T cell repertoires in COVID-19. This table comes from immunoSEQ multiplex PCR, and its TCRdb copy is limited to in-frame clones, with some not included. The sample shows a few hundred thousand clones, roughly nine tenths of them seen only once. Source material: peripheral blood. Every receptor here comes from a man aged 55 to 70 with acute or convalescent COVID-19.

This clone has a handful of counts. This chain connects TRBV4-3 to TRBJ2-2; D might be TRBD1 (5 bases). CDR3 size: 16 residues. V was clipped by 1 base and J by 1 base, with 10 bases between them. CDR1 and CDR2 from the germline V gene are LGHNA and YSLEER. As DNA, the CDR3 is TGCGCCAGCAGCCAAGGGGCAGGGATGAACACCGGGGAGCTGTTTTTT. Protein product: CASSQGAGMNTGELFF.

This chain uses TRBV5-1 with TRBJ1-4, with a tentative D call TRBD1 (5 bases). The V end lost 1 base, the J end lost 1 base, and 5 bases lay between the germline ends. The CDR3 runs to 14 residues. In germline, CDR1 is SGHRS, CDR2 YFSETQ. CDR3 protein: CASSLQGTNEKLFF. Written as DNA, the CDR3 is TGCGCCAGCAGCTTGCAGGGAACTAATGAAAAACTGTTTTTT.

The CDR3: CASSLGEGTTLYGYTF. The CDR3 coding sequence is TGTGCCAGCAGCTTGGGGGAGGGCACAACCCTCTATGGCTACACCTTC. The chain uses TRBV5-6 and TRBJ1-2; D gene unclear. CDR1 and CDR2 (germline): SGHDT, YYEEEE. The CDR3 extends over 16 amino acids. Deletions cut 0 bases from V and 4 bases from J, with 16 bases between.

This clone was seen just once. This sequence joins TRBV19 and TRBJ2-3; 8 bases fit TRBD2. CDR3 length equals 17 residues. V lost 5 bases, J lost 2 bases, and 12 bases stayed unmatched. Germline V gives CDR1 LNHDA, CDR2 SQIVND (reference sequence). CDR3 loop: CASSRVTAAGVTDTQYF. CDR3 DNA sequence: TGTGCCAGTAGTCGAGTCACCGCAGCGGGGGTCACAGATACGCAGTATTTT.

The chain joins TRBV27 to TRBJ2-5; the D gene is possibly TRBD1 (5 bases). From germline, CDR1 is MNHEY and CDR2 SMNVEV (reference sequence). Trimming left V 6 bases short and J 4 bases short, with 15 bases between. This CDR3 contains 14 residues. The CDR3 DNA reads as TGTGCCAGCAGGCCATTACAGGTCCCAGAGACCCAGTACTTC. It is translated as CASRPLQVPETQYF.

As for this clone: The same CDR3 also results from other DNA sequences found in this sample. V is TRBV7-3 and J is TRBJ1-5, with D hard to call. Germline-derived CDR1 and CDR2 are SGHTA and FQGTGA. Deletions cut 3 bases from V and 7 bases from J, with 7 bases between. This CDR3 has 12 amino acids. CDR3 in DNA: TGTGCCAGCAGCTTGCCGGGGCAGCCCCAGCATTTT. Residues: CASSLPGQPQHF.

This sequence joins TRBV9 and TRBJ2-7, with a possible D match to TRBD2 (6 bases). Germline-derived CDR1 and CDR2 are SGDLS and YYNGEE. V was trimmed by 4 bases and J by 13 bases, leaving 21 bases between them. The CDR3 spans 13 residues. The CDR3 loop is CASSPKATGVIYF. CDR3 bases: TGTGCCAGCAGCCCCAAGGCGACGGGAGTGATATACTTC.

The chain combines TRBV4-1 with TRBJ1-2; D is uncertain. This CDR3 is built from 16 residues. Trimming took 0 bases from V and 5 from J, leaving 16 bases between them. Germline lookup yields CDR1 MGHRA and CDR2 YSYEKL. CDR3 nucleotide sequence: TGCGCCAGCAGCCAAGATTCCGCGGGAGGATGGTATGGCTACACCTTC. Translated, it gives CASSQDSAGGWYGYTF.

The V gene is TRBV11-2, the J gene TRBJ1-1; D remains unclear. Trimming removed 9 bases at V and 6 bases at J, with 17 bases between. The germline V gene encodes CDR1 SGHAT and CDR2 FQNNGV. The CDR3 has 13 amino acids. The CDR3 protein is CASSGRGVPEAFF. As DNA, the CDR3 is TGTGCCAGTAGCGGTCGGGGTGTCCCTGAAGCTTTCTTT.

The chain links TRBV5-6 to TRBJ2-5, with D possibly matching TRBD2 (6 bases). V was clipped by 0 bases and J by 5 bases, with 8 bases between them. The CDR3 contains 13 residues. Germline V gene lookup returns CDR1 SGHDT and CDR2 YYEEEE. The CDR3 nucleotides are TGTGCCAGCAGCTTGGGCGGGATGGAGACCCAGTACTTC. Its translation: CASSLGGMETQYF.

This clone was seen a few times. The rearrangement links TRBV9 to TRBJ2-5; 10 bases are a match to TRBD2. V lost 0 bases, J lost 5 bases, and 4 bases stayed unmatched. The CDR3 consists of 15 residues. Germline V gene lookup returns CDR1 SGDLS and CDR2 YYNGEE. The CDR3 region has the DNA TGTGCCAGCAGCGTAGGGCTAGCGGGAGCGGAGACCCAGTACTTC. It translates to CASSVGLAGAETQYF.

The chain joins TRBV14 to TRBJ2-3, with D perhaps matching TRBD1 (5 bases). V was shortened by 2 bases and J by 4 bases, with 16 bases between the two germline ends. The CDR3 extends over 16 amino acids. CDR1 and CDR2 from the germline V gene are SGHDN and FVKESK. The CDR3 DNA reads as TGTGCCAGCAGCCAAAGGCGCATCCAGGGTTCAGATACGCAGTATTTT. Translating gives CASSQRRIQGSDTQYF.

This sequence joins TRBV30 and TRBJ1-2, with no clear D. Germline V CDR1 and CDR2: GTSNPN, SVGIG (reference sequence). Trimming took 2 bases from V and 2 from J, leaving 9 bases between them. The CDR3 is 13 residues long. CDR3 amino acids: CAWSLAGNYGYTF. DNA for the CDR3: TGTGCCTGGAGTTTGGCGGGGAACTATGGCTACACCTTC.

The V call is TRBV27, the J call TRBJ2-1; 9 nucleotides line up with TRBD2. CDR3 length: 13 residues. With V trimmed by 8 bases and J by 8 bases, 7 bases remained unmatched. Germline CDR1 MNHEY, CDR2 SMNVEV (reference sequence). The CDR3 region has the DNA TGTGCCAGCGCCCCTAGCGGGAAACATGAGCAGTTCTTC. It yields the protein CASAPSGKHEQFF.

The CDR3 bases are TGTGCCAGCAGCCCTGGTAGGGGTGGAGCTTTCTTT. This encodes CASSPGRGGAFF. The chain is built from TRBV11-1 and TRBJ1-1; weak D call: TRBD1 (5 bases). The CDR3 spans 12 residues. Between the trimmed V and J ends, which lost 5 bases and 10 bases, there was a span of 14 bases. From germline, CDR1 is SGHAT and CDR2 FQDESV (reference sequence).

The J gene is TRBJ2-1, the V gene TRBV4-3; 10 bases line up with TRBD2. The CDR3 spans 16 residues. V lost 0 bases, J lost 6 bases, and 5 bases stayed unmatched. Per germline, CDR1 LGHNA and CDR2 YSLEER. CDR3 amino acids: CASSQDRLAGFNEQFF. The DNA for the CDR3 is TGCGCCAGCAGCCAAGATAGACTAGCGGGTTTCAATGAGCAGTTCTTC.

The V and J genes are TRBV5-4 and TRBJ2-5; D is perhaps TRBD2 (6 bases). Germline V lookup: CDR1 SGHNT, CDR2 YYREEE (reference sequence). The CDR3 loop spans 15 amino acids. Trimming removed 5 bases at V and 2 bases at J, with 16 bases between. In DNA, the CDR3 is TGTGCCAGCAGTAAGGAGGGACTTACACAAGAGACCCAGTACTTC. This codes for CASSKEGLTQETQYF.

The sample holds a few counts of this clone. The V call is TRBV11-3, the J call TRBJ2-7, with D perhaps TRBD2 (5 bases). Germline-derived CDR1 and CDR2 are SGHNT and YENEEA. This CDR3 region has 14 residues. V was clipped by 8 bases and J by 6 bases, with 20 bases between them. DNA for the CDR3: TGTGCCAGCGCCGTATTTTCGAGGGTTTCCGAGCAGTACTTC. It is translated as CASAVFSRVSEQYF.